The 17 T cell receptor beta chains listed next were all sequenced from one sample in a study of T cells in women clearing cervical HPV infection. Profiled with immunoSEQ multiplex PCR; TCRdb holds only in-frame clones, not every one. The data show tens of thousands of clones, and the top ten clones hold under 8%. The sequencing input was blood buffy coat. These TCRs come from a woman aged 18 to 69 with a cervical HPV16 infection that either progressed to CIN3+ or cleared (not recorded which).

Concerning this clone itself: The CDR3 end is not reached by the read, which stops 3 residues before it; the germline J gene fills it in. The gene calls are TRBV6-8 and TRBJ2-1; 10 bases fit TRBD2. V shed 0 bases, J shed 9 bases, and the junction held 5 bases outside the gene matches. CDR3 size: 15 residues. In germline, CDR1 is MNHGY, CDR2 SAAAGT. The CDR3 loop reads CASSYSRGLACEQFF. CDR3 bases read: TGTGCCAGCAGTTACTCAAGGGGACTAGCGTGTGAG.

Remarks on this clone: The DNA ends 3 residues before the CDR3 does, and the rest of the CDR3 is filled in from the germline J gene. The chain combines TRBV2 with TRBJ2-4; no clear D. The CDR3 runs to 14 residues. Germline lookup yields CDR1 SNHLY and CDR2 FYNNEI. The sequenced CDR3 bases are TGTGCCAGCAGCGTAACCAGAGAGAACTATGGT. It translates to CASSVTRENYG. The entire CDR3 reads CASSVTRENYGQYF.

The DNA read from the CDR3 is TGCAGTGCTAGCGAAGACAGGGGGAGTTCACCG. Its protein product is CSASEDRGSSP. The CDR3 reads in full as CSASEDRGSSPLFF. This sequence joins TRBV20-1 and TRBJ2-2, with TRBD1 identical over 9 bases. The read ends 3 residues before the CDR3 terminus; that terminus is restored from the germline J gene. Germline CDR1 is DFQATT and CDR2 is SNEGSKA (reference sequence). The CDR3 spans 14 residues.

A word on this clone: The CDR3 end lies 3 residues beyond the end of the read and is filled in from the germline J gene. V and J are TRBV7-9 and TRBJ2-4; TRBD1 matches 7 bases. The germline gives CDR1 SEHNR, CDR2 FQNEAQ (reference sequence). CDR3 size: 13 residues. CDR3 bases read: TGTGCCAGCAGCTTAGCACAGGGGATCGGT. Amino acid sequence: CASSLAQGIG. The whole CDR3 sequence is CASSLAQGIGQYF.

The CDR3 spells CSAERVGELFF. CDR3 DNA (partial): TGCAGTGCCGAACGGGTCGGGGAG. V is TRBV20-1 and J is TRBJ2-2; D gene uncertain. The observed sequence ends 3 residues before the CDR3 terminus, with the missing tail filled in from the germline J gene. Germline-derived CDR1 and CDR2 are DFQATT and SNEGSKA (reference sequence). V lost 6 bases to trimming and J lost 7 bases, with 9 bases between them. CDR3 size: 11 residues.

This clone is medium-sized (0.01 to 0.1%) by frequency. Read coverage stops 3 residues before the CDR3 terminus; the germline J gene supplies the remainder. V gene TRBV2 combines with J gene TRBJ1-4, with 11 bases identical to TRBD1. The CDR3 runs 14 residues. J lost 6 bases, V lost 5 bases, and 2 bases had no gene match. Germline values: CDR1 SNHLY, CDR2 FYNNEI. Incomplete CDR3 DNA: TGTGCCAGCAGTCGGGACAGGGGGGATGAAAAA. Amino acid sequence: CASSRDRGDEK. The entire CDR3 reads CASSRDRGDEKLFF.

In regard to this clone: From the germline J gene comes the end of the CDR3, since the read stops 3 residues before it. V is TRBV12-3 or TRBV12-4 and J is TRBJ2-7; D is uncertain. V was cut by 6 bases and J by 5 bases, with 11 bases left in between. There are 12 residues in the CDR3. CDR3 in amino acids: CASSLVKDEQYF. The CDR3 DNA, read in part, is TGTGCCAGCAGCCTAGTGAAGGACGAG.

In regard to this clone: The read comes to an end 3 residues before the CDR3 does, leaving the germline J gene to fill in the end. The chain combines TRBV5-1 with TRBJ2-2; possibly TRBD1 for D (6 bases). Germline CDR1 is SGHRS and CDR2 is YFSETQ. This CDR3 contains 16 residues. The V end lost 0 bases, the J end lost 1 base, and 10 bases lay between the germline ends. CDR3 bases read: TGCGCCAGCAGCTTGGACTTGGGACAGAACACCGGGGAG. This gives the protein CASSLDLGQNTGE. Given in full, the CDR3 is CASSLDLGQNTGELFF.

On this clone itself: The read ends 3 residues early relative to the CDR3; the germline J gene fills the gap. V usage is TRBV5-3 and J usage is TRBJ2-1; 14 bases fit TRBD2. TRBV5-3 is placed among ORFs of uncertain function. V was clipped by 0 bases and J by 8 bases; unmatched bases: 13. This CDR3 region has 19 residues. CDR3 sequence reads: CARSLASAGLAGEVDEQFF. The sequenced CDR3 bases are TGTGCCAGAAGCTTGGCTAGTGCGGGACTAGCGGGAGAGGTAGATGAG.

A note on this clone: From the germline J gene comes the end of the CDR3, since the read stops 3 residues before it. Additional DNA sequences in this sample encode the identical CDR3. J is TRBJ1-1 and V is TRBV19; D uncertain. In germline, CDR1 is LNHDA, CDR2 SQIVND (reference sequence). With 4 bases removed from V and 1 base from J, the gap between germline ends came to 7 bases. CDR3 length: 13 amino acids. Here the CDR3 reads CASSRAGNTEAFF. The covered CDR3 bases are TGTGCCAGTAGTAGGGCAGGGAACACTGAA.

With regard to this clone: Read data end 3 residues before the CDR3 end; the end is taken from the germline J gene. J is TRBJ2-4 and V is TRBV7-2; D is ambiguous. CDR3 length: 15 amino acids. Germline CDR1 SGHTA, CDR2 FQGNSA. V shed 0 bases and J shed 5 bases, with 11 bases lying between them. CDR3 DNA, as far as it was read: TGTGCCAGCAGCTTAGCGCTGGCGGTGGAAAACATT. Protein: CASSLALAVENI. The full CDR3 protein is CASSLALAVENIQYF.

As regards this clone: The read comes to an end 3 residues before the CDR3 does, leaving the germline J gene to fill in the end. V gene TRBV9 combines with J gene TRBJ2-7; D may be TRBD1 (6 bases). Trimming shortened V by 0 bases and J by 1 base, and 11 bases separated the two germline ends. Germline CDR1 is SGDLS and CDR2 is YYNGEE. This CDR3 has 15 amino acids. This CDR3 reads CASSVAPQGSYEQYF. The sequenced CDR3 bases are TGTGCCAGCAGCGTAGCTCCACAGGGTTCCTACGAG.

Regarding this clone: The read terminates 3 residues before the CDR3 end, so the remaining end is supplied by the germline J gene. This rearrangement joins TRBV7-2 to TRBJ2-1; D ambiguous. This CDR3 region has 13 residues. Between the trimmed V and J ends, which lost 5 bases and 5 bases, there was a span of 10 bases. CDR1 and CDR2 from the germline V gene are SGHTA and FQGNSA. The sequenced part of the CDR3 DNA is TGTGCCAGCAGCCTCGGTTCAAACAATGAG. Translation: CASSLGSNNE. The full CDR3 protein is CASSLGSNNEQFF.

Worth noting for this clone: The read halts 3 residues ahead of the CDR3 end, with the missing end drawn from the germline J gene. The V and J genes are TRBV20-1 and TRBJ2-1; 8 bases are a match to TRBD2. Germline V gene sequence: CDR1 DFQATT, CDR2 SNEGSKA (reference sequence). The CDR3 extends over 13 amino acids. J gave up 5 bases and V 8 bases, and 8 bases lay outside the gene matches. Partial CDR3 DNA: TGCAGTTTACCCGGGACTAGAGACAATGAG. Its translation: CSLPGTRDNE. The whole CDR3 sequence is CSLPGTRDNEQFF.

Of note for this clone: The DNA ends 3 residues before the CDR3 does, and the rest of the CDR3 is filled in from the germline J gene. V is TRBV30 and J is TRBJ1-2; unclear D gene. The CDR3 spans 14 residues. Germline assignment: CDR1 GTSNPN and CDR2 SVGIG (reference sequence). The CDR3 loop is CACGLAPNTDTYTF. The CDR3 DNA, read in part, is TGTGCCTGTGGACTAGCCCCTAACACAGATACC.

A note on this clone: Sequencing ends 3 residues short of the CDR3 end; the germline J gene provides the rest. The J gene is TRBJ2-1, the V gene TRBV11-3, with TRBD1 identical over 10 bases. This CDR3 is built from 15 residues. The junction had 3 bases not matched to a gene; V was cut back by 3 bases and J by 4 bases. The germline V gene encodes CDR1 SGHNT and CDR2 YENEEA. CDR3 in amino acids: CASSLADRGYNEQFF. CDR3 DNA, as far as it was read: TGTGCCAGCAGCTTGGCGGACAGGGGGTACAATGAG.

About this clone: Sequencing ends 3 residues short of the CDR3 end; the germline J gene provides the rest. The gene calls are TRBV2 and TRBJ2-3; D not certain. In germline, CDR1 is SNHLY, CDR2 FYNNEI. This CDR3 has 13 amino acids. CDR3 DNA (partial): TGTGCCAGCAGTGAGTCTTACGAGAGCCCG. It is translated as CASSESYESP. The CDR3 in its entirety is CASSESYESPQYF.